This record concerns one TCR beta chain sequence. Selection required adequate fresh-frozen tumor tissue plus more than two years' survival data. The data were obtained in a study of glioma-infiltrating T cells after dendritic cell vaccination. Germline CDR1 LNHDA, CDR2 SQIVND (reference sequence). Trimming removed 6 bases from V and 2 bases from J; junction bases left unmatched: 8. There are 15 residues in the CDR3. Primers: 60 V beta forward and 13 J beta reverse. Libraries were prepared by immunoSEQ multiplex PCR; TCRdb keeps only in-frame clonotypes and omits some of them. The sample gives about 49,000 clones, 65% to 90% of which show up once; approximately 10% is in the top ten.

The TCR sequence derives from a human donor with glioblastoma. V and J are TRBV19 and TRBJ2-7; 9 bases align to TRBD1. The specimen comprised blood, sampled before dendritic cell vaccination. Written as DNA, the CDR3 is TGTGCCAGTAGGCCGGGACAGGGAGAAACCTACGAGCAGTACTTC. Protein product: CASRPGQGETYEQYF.